This TCR beta chain was retrieved from a study of T cells after yellow fever vaccination. Researchers made TCR cDNA using 5'RACE template switching, and this step added a universal primer site and UMIs. TCRdb analysed the 5' RACE reads with MiXCR anew, one entry per CDR3 protein. The table has under 700,000 distinct CDR3 sequences, around 17% seen once. Regarding the study as a whole: Post-booster repertoires again held most primary-vaccination clones (roughly 95% CD4, just under 90% CD8). The CD4 and CD8 compartments had a small share of their clonotypes in common.

As regards this clonotype: As yet, its antigen is unknown.

This CDR3 has 15 amino acids. Trimming stripped 5 bases from V and 4 bases from J, with 18 bases between. The germline gives CDR1 SGHRS, CDR2 YFSETQ. The origin of this receptor is a man between 18 and 35 years old who received the YFV17D yellow fever vaccine. Sequences were derived from PBMCs, sampled 5 days after the first yellow fever vaccination. This chain connects TRBV5-1 to TRBJ1-1; D may be TRBD1 (5 bases). In nucleotides, the CDR3 is TGCGCCAGCAGTATGGGCCCCGCGGGGGGCACTGAAGCTTTCTTT. Amino acids: CASSMGPAGGTEAFF. Combining the CDR3 with reference TRBV5-1 and TRBJ1-1 gives the whole variable domain KAGVTQTPRYLIKTRGQQVTLSCSPISGHRSVSWYQQTPGQGLQFLFEYFSETQRNKGNFPGRFSGRQFSNSRSEMNVSTLELGDSALYLCASSMGPAGGTEAFFGQGTRLTVV.